Below, one TCR beta chain is given with its context. Its antigen is unknown. The data stem from a study of cytomegalovirus exposure and HLA in healthy donors. At the level of the study: Per a later analysis, the roughly 700 first-cohort and fewer than 150 validation repertoires shared one platform. Study findings and constraints: The CMV antigen specificity of a few CMV-associated chains was confirmed through in vitro analysis.

CDR1 and CDR2 from the germline V gene are MNHEY and SMNVEV (reference sequence). Trimming removed 8 bases at V and 0 bases at J, with 8 bases between. The CDR3 has 13 amino acids. Assay: immunoSEQ multiplex PCR; the TCRdb copy retains only in-frame clones and omits some. The sample lists some 150,000 clones; over 90% were seen once. The sequence came from a man younger than 30 in good health and CMV-seropositive. The V call is TRBV27, the J call TRBJ2-4; D is undetermined. Sequencing was done on a sample of PBMCs. The CDR3, as DNA: TGTGCCAGCGCGTCGGTAGCCAAAAACATTCAGTACTTC. Translating it yields CASASVAKNIQYF.